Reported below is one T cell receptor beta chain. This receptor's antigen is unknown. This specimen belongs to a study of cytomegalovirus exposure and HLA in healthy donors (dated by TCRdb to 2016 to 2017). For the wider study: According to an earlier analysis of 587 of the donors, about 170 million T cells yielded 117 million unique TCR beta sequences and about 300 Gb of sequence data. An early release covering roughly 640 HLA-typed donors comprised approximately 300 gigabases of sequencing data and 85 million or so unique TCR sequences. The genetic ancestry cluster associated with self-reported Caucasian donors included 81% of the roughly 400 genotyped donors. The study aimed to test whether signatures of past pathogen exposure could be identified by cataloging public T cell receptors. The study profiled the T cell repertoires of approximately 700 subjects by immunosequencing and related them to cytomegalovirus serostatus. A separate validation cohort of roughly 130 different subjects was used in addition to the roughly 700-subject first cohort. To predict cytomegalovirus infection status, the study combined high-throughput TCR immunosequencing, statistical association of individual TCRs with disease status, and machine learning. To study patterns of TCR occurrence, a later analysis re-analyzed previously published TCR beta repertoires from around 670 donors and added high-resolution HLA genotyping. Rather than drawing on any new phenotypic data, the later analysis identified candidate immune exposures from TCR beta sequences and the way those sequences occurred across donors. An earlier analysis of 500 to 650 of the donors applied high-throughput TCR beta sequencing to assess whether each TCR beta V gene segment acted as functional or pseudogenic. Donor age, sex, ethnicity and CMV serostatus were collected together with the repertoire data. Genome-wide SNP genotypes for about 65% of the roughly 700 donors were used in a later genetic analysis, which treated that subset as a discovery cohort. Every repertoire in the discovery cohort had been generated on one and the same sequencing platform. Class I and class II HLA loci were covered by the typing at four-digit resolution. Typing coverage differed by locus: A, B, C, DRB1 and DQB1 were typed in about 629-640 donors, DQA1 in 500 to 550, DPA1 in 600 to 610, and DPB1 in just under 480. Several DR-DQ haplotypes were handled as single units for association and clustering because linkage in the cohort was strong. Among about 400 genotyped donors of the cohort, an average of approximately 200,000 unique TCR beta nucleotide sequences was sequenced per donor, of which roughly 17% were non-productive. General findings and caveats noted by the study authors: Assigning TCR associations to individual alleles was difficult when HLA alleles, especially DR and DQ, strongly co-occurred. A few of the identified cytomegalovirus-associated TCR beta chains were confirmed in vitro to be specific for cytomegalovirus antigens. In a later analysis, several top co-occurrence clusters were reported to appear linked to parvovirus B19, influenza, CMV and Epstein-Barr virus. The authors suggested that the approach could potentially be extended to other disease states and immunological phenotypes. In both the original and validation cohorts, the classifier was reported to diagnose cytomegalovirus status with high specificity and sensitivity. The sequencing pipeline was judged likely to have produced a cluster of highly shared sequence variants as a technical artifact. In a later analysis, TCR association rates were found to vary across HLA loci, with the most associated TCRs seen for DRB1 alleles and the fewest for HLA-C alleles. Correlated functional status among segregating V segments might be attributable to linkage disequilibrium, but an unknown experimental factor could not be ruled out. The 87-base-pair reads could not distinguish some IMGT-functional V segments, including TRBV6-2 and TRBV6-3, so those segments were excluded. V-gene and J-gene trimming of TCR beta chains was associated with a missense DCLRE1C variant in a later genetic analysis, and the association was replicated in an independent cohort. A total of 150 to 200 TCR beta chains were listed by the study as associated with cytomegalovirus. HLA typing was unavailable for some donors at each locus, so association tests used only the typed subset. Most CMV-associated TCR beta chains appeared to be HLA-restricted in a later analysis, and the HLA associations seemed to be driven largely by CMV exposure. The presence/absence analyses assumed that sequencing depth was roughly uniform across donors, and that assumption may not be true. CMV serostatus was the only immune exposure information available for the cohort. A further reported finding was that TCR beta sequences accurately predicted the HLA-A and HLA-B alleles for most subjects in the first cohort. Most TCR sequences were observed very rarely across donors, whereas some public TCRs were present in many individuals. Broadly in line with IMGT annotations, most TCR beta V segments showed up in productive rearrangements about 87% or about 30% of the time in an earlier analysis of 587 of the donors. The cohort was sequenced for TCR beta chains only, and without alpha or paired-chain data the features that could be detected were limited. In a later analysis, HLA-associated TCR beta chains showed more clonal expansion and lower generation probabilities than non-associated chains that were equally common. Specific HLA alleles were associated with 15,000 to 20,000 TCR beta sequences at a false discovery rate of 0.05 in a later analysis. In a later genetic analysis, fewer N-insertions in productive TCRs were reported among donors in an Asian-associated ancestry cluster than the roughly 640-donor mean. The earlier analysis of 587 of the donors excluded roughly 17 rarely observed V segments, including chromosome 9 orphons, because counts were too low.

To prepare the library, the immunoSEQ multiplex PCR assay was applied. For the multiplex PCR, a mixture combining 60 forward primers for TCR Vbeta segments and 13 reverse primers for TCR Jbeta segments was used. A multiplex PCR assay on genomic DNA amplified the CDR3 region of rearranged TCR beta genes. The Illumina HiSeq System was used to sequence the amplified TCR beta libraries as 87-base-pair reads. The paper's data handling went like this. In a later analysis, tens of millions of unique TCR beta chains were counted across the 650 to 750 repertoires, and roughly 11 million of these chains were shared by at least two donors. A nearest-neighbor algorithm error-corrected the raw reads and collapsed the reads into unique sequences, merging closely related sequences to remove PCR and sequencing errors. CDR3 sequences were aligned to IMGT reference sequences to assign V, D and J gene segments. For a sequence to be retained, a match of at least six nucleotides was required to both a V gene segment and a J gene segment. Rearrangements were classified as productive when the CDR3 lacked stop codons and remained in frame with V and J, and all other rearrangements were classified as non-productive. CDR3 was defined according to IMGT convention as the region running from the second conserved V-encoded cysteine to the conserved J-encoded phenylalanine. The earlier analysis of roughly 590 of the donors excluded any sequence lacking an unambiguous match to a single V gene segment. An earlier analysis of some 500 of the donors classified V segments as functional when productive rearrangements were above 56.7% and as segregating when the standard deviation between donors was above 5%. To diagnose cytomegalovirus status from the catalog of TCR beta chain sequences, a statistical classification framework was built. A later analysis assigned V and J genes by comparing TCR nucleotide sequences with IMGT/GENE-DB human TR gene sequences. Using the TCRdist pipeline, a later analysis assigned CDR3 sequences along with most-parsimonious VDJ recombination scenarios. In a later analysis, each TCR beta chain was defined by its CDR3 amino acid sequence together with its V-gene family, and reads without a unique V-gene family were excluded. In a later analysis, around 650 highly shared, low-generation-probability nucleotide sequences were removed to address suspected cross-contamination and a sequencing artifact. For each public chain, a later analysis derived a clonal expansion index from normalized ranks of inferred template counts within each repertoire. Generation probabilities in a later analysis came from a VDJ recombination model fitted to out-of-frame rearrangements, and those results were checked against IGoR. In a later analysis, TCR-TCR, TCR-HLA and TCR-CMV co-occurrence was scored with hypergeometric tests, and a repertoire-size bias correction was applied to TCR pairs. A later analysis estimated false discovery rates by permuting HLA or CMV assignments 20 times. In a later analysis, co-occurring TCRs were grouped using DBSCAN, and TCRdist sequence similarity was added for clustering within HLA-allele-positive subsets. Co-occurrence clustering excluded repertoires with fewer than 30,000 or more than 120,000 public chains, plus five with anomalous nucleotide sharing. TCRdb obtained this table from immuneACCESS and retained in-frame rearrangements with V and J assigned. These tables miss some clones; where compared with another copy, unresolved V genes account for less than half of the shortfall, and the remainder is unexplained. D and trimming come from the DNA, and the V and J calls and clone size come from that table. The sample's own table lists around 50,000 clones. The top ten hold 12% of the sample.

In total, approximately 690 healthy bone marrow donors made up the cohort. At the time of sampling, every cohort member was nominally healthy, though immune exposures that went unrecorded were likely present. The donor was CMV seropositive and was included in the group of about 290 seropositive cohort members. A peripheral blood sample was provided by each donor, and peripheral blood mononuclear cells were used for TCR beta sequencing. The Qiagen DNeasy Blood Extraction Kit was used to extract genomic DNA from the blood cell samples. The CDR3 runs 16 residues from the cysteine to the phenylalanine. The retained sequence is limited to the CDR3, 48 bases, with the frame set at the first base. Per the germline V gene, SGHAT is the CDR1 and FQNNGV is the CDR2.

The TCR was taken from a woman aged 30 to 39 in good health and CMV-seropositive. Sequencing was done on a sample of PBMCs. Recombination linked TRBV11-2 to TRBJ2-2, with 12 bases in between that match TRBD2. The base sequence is TGTGCGACCCCCCTAGCGGGGGGGAGGAGGGACGGGGAGCTGTTTTTT. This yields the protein CATPLAGGRRDGELFF.